This T cell receptor beta chain was recorded in a study of tumor-infiltrating lymphocytes in primary liver carcinoma. From germline, CDR1 is MNHNY and CDR2 SVGAGI (reference sequence). The CDR3 is 16 residues long. cDNA specific to TCR beta was made from around 530 ng of total RNA, with a constant-region primer employed for priming. TCR beta libraries came from three nested multiplex PCR rounds using slightly modified ARM-PCR. Rounds one and two of PCR, each of roughly 10 cycles, were primed with TRBV1-TRBV30 forward primers and a C-beta reverse primer. MiXCR, applied by TCRdb to the multiplex PCR reads, yields one record per CDR3 protein. The data show some 51,000 distinct CDR3 sequences, roughly 77% seen once. Concerning this clonotype: At one boundary the junction diverges from the germline segment, which might be a read error.

Extraction of RNA together with DNA used roughly 20-32 mg of unsorted bulk tissue. This receptor was obtained from a man aged 40-49 years with primary liver carcinoma and hepatitis B virus infection. The chain combines TRBV6-6 with TRBJ2-3; 10 bases are a match to TRBD1. Sequences were obtained from liver tumor tissue from sampling region 3. Subset described: tumor region T3, left-lateral pole. CDR3 in DNA: TGTGCCAGCAGCCTCTTTTTGGGACAGGGGACAGATATGCAGTATTTT. It specifies CASSLFLGQGTDMQYF.